The clone carrying this TCR beta chain was recorded a few times. These data are taken from a study of T cells after yellow fever vaccination. TCRdb re-called the 5' RACE reads through MiXCR, storing one row per CDR3 protein. The sample has under 600,000 distinct CDR3 sequences; approximately 12% are singletons. The V end lost 3 bases, the J end lost 4 bases, and 15 bases lay between the germline ends. The germline gives CDR1 SGHRS, CDR2 YFSETQ. The CDR3 consists of 15 residues. The chain recombines TRBV5-1 with TRBJ2-3; D is unresolved. The receptor was derived from a young man who received the YFV17D yellow fever vaccine. Sequenced here: PBMCs, sampled on the day of the yellow fever booster vaccination. The CDR3 loop is CASSSSTLGSDTQYF. DNA of the CDR3: TGCGCCAGCAGCTCCTCCACTCTTGGCTCAGATACGCAGTATTTT.